The 24 T cell receptor beta chains listed next were all sequenced from one sample in a study of CD8+CD57+ T cells in acquired aplastic anemia. Genomic DNA served as template for TCR beta VDJ and CDR3 profiling. TCRdb re-called the reads through MiXCR, storing one row per CDR3 protein. The sample has tens of thousands of distinct CDR3 sequences, less than 60% seen once. Sequencing used sorted CD4+, CD8+, or CD8+CD57+ T cells (not recorded which) from PBMCs. The receptors were gathered from a human donor in good health, serving as a control.

This clonotype was detected a few times. The chain joins TRBV3-1 to TRBJ1-2; D is undetermined. This CDR3 comprises 13 residues. V was shortened by 1 base and J by 6 bases, with 9 bases between the two germline ends. Looked up from germline, CDR1 is LGHDT and CDR2 is YNNKEL (reference sequence). The CDR3 DNA reads as TGTGCCAGCAGCCAAGTGCGGAGCGATGGCTACACCTTC. Translated, it gives CASSQVRSDGYTF.

The chain recombines TRBV5-4 with TRBJ1-2; a possible D gene is TRBD1 (6 bases). The V gene's germline CDR1 is SGHNT and CDR2 YYREEE (reference sequence). This CDR3 has 12 amino acids. Trimming stripped 4 bases from V and 8 bases from J, with 12 bases between. CDR3 coding DNA: TGTGCCAGCAGCCGGGGGGCAGGAGGCTACACCTTC. As protein: CASSRGAGGYTF.

This sequence joins TRBV6-5 and TRBJ2-7; no reliable D call. This CDR3 is 15 amino acids long. The V gene lost 8 bases and the J gene lost 0 bases, with 17 bases spanning the gap. The germline gives CDR1 MNHEY, CDR2 SVGAGI. The chain's CDR3 is CASPYPHRSSYEQYF. The DNA for the CDR3 is TGTGCCAGCCCTTACCCCCACAGAAGCTCCTACGAGCAGTACTTC.

The V gene is TRBV19, the J gene TRBJ1-2, with 7 nucleotides matching TRBD1. The trim removed 4 bases at V and 5 bases at J, leaving 7 bases unmatched. CDR3 size: 14 residues. The germline gives CDR1 LNHDA, CDR2 SQIVND (reference sequence). CDR3 nucleotides: TGTGCCAGTAGTAGAGGGGGCGGTGGATATGGCTACACCTTC. This encodes CASSRGGGGYGYTF.

This clonotype was picked up a small number of times. The chain recombines TRBV9 with TRBJ1-1, with 7 bases that match TRBD1. The CDR3 is 15 residues long. Trimming removed 4 bases from V and 4 bases from J; junction bases left unmatched: 10. Germline-derived CDR1 and CDR2 are SGDLS and YYNGEE. The CDR3 here is CASSPPDREGTEAFF. The CDR3 coding sequence is TGTGCCAGCAGCCCCCCCGACAGGGAAGGCACTGAAGCTTTCTTT.

This clonotype has ten or more counts. The J gene is TRBJ2-7, the V gene TRBV6-1; a weak D match, TRBD1 (8 bases). The CDR3 covers 13 residues. Trimming shortened V by 6 bases and J by 4 bases, and 13 bases separated the two germline ends. Germline CDR1 MNHNS, CDR2 SASEGT. In nucleotides, the CDR3 is TGTGCCAGCAGAAGCGGGACAGGATACGAGCAGTACTTC. It codes for CASRSGTGYEQYF.

The CDR3 loop reads CATSRDRGAHEQYF. The CDR3, as DNA: TGTGCCACCAGCAGAGACCGGGGGGCTCACGAGCAGTACTTC. The J gene is TRBJ2-7, the V gene TRBV15, with D possibly TRBD2 on 7 matching bases. Germline CDR1 and CDR2: LNHNV and YYDKDF (reference sequence). The CDR3 extends over 14 amino acids. The germline V and J ends were trimmed by 0 bases and 5 bases, with 11 bases remaining between them.

There are a few counts of this clonotype. This sequence joins TRBV25-1 and TRBJ2-3; perhaps TRBD2 as D (5 bases). The germline V gene encodes CDR1 MGHDK and CDR2 SYGVNS. The CDR3 totals 16 residues. The V gene lost 4 bases and the J gene lost 1 base, with 15 bases spanning the gap. CDR3 sequence (DNA): TGTGCCAGCAGTGCTAGAGACGGAGGAGGCACAGATACGCAGTATTTT. The encoded protein is CASSARDGGGTDTQYF.

This clonotype occurred once. The V gene is TRBV19, the J gene TRBJ1-1; tentatively, D is TRBD1 (5 bases). Germline values: CDR1 LNHDA, CDR2 SQIVND (reference sequence). This CDR3 has 14 residues. Trimming stripped 7 bases from V and 0 bases from J, with 12 bases between. The CDR3 loop reads CASNMRGVNTEAFF. CDR3 nucleotide sequence: TGTGCCAGTAATATGAGGGGCGTGAACACTGAAGCTTTCTTT.

DNA of the CDR3: TGTGCCAGCAGCTTTGCCAGGCCTGACGAGTATAGCTCCTACAATGAGCAGTTCTTC. It is translated as CASSFARPDEYSSYNEQFF. The chain carries TRBV5-4 and TRBJ2-1, with D hard to call. Trimming left V 2 bases short and J 0 bases short, with 21 bases between. The CDR3 loop spans 19 amino acids. From germline, CDR1 is SGHNT and CDR2 YYREEE (reference sequence).

This clonotype was seen only a few times. V gene TRBV12-3 or TRBV12-4 combines with J gene TRBJ2-1, with D possibly matching TRBD2 (6 bases). CDR3 length equals 12 residues. V dropped 11 bases and J dropped 6 bases, with 14 bases sitting between them. The CDR3 coding sequence is TGTGCCGCCAGGGACTCCCGCAATGAGCAGTTCTTC. This gives the protein CAARDSRNEQFF.

This clonotype has ten or more counts. Sequence at one end of the junction differs from germline and may be a read error. V and J are TRBV4-1 and TRBJ1-5; no firm D call. Per the germline V gene, CDR1 is MGHRA and CDR2 is YSYEKL. CDR3 length: 12 amino acids. DNA for the CDR3: TGCGCCAGCAGCGAAGAGACCGGGCTCAAGCATTTT. Translating it yields CASSEETGLKHF.

The chain has TRBV7-6 and TRBJ2-1; D uncertain. This CDR3 contains 12 residues. Germline V gene lookup returns CDR1 SGHVS and CDR2 FNYEAQ. V was trimmed by 5 bases and J by 7 bases, leaving 9 bases between them. The CDR3 DNA is TGTGCCAGCAGCATGGGGATGAATGAGCAGTTCTTC. Residues: CASSMGMNEQFF.

A remark on this clonotype: Given a much more abundant clone one base away, this may be a read error. This chain links TRBV27 with TRBJ2-7, with 7 bases identical to TRBD1. Germline lookup yields CDR1 MNHEY and CDR2 SMNVEV (reference sequence). The CDR3 contains 14 residues. The CDR3 here is CASSYRGPLNEQCF. DNA of the CDR3: TGTGCCAGCAGCTACAGGGGACCACTAAACGAGCAGTGCTTC.

The chain employs TRBV15 and TRBJ2-1; TRBD1 matches at 7 bases. Germline V lookup: CDR1 LNHNV, CDR2 YYDKDF (reference sequence). The CDR3 loop spans 15 amino acids. V dropped 2 bases and J dropped 2; count of bases not matched to a gene: 3. For the CDR3, the DNA is TGTGCCACCAGCAGAACGACAGGGACCTACAATGAGCAGTTCTTC. Translating it yields CATSRTTGTYNEQFF.

V is TRBV19 and J is TRBJ1-1; the D is unclear. This CDR3 region has 13 residues. Germline loops: CDR1 LNHDA, CDR2 SQIVND (reference sequence). V dropped 0 bases and J dropped 1 base, with 3 bases sitting between them. The CDR3 DNA sequence: TGTGCCAGTAGTATAGACAGGAACACTGAAGCTTTCTTT. This encodes CASSIDRNTEAFF. The full variable domain, in which reference TRBV19 and TRBJ1-1 provide the parts outside the CDR3, is DGGITQSPKYLFRKEGQNVTLSCEQNLNHDAMYWYRQDPGQGLRLIYYSQIVNDFQKGDIAEGYSVSREKKESFPLTVTSAQKNPTAFYLCASSIDRNTEAFFGQGTRLTVV.

This clonotype was recorded once. The genes are TRBV19 and TRBJ2-7; D is perhaps TRBD2 (6 bases). V lost 9 bases and J lost 2, with 17 bases in between. The CDR3 contains 14 residues. Germline V CDR1 and CDR2: LNHDA, SQIVND (reference sequence). CDR3 protein: CASSPSRGTYEQYF. The CDR3 region has the DNA TGTGCCAGCAGCCCTTCGCGGGGAACCTACGAGCAGTACTTC.

The chain links TRBV24-1 to TRBJ2-5; TRBD2 aligns across 10 bases. The CDR3 covers 15 residues. Trimming removed 9 bases from V and 5 bases from J; junction bases left unmatched: 11. Germline V gene sequence: CDR1 KGHDR, CDR2 SFDVKD. The CDR3 here is CATGGRAGGLETQYF. CDR3 nucleotides: TGTGCCACCGGGGGTAGAGCGGGAGGGCTCGAGACCCAGTACTTC.

This clonotype has just a few counts. V gene TRBV25-1 combines with J gene TRBJ1-2, with a weak D call TRBD1 (5 bases). The V end was cut by 1 base, the J end by 7 bases, with 13 bases between. The CDR3 runs to 14 residues. CDR1 MGHDK and CDR2 SYGVNS come from the germline V gene. In nucleotides, the CDR3 is TGTGCCAGCAGTGAATTCTGGGGGGATGGTGGCTACACCTTC. Translating it yields CASSEFWGDGGYTF.

The table lists this clonotype with many counts. This sequence joins TRBV11-1 and TRBJ1-6, with 8 nucleotides matching TRBD1. The CDR3 extends over 16 amino acids. The V gene end was trimmed by 2 bases and the J gene end by 8 bases; junction bases not matched to a gene: 8. Per the germline V gene, CDR1 is SGHAT and CDR2 is FQDESV (reference sequence). The CDR3: CASSLLGGTGDSPLHF. Written as DNA, the CDR3 is TGTGCCAGCAGCTTATTAGGGGGGACAGGTGATTCACCCCTCCACTTT. Based on the CDR3 plus reference TRBV11-1 and TRBJ1-6, the full variable domain is EAEVAQSPRYKITEKSQAVAFWCDPISGHATLYWYRQILGQGPELLVQFQDESVVDDSQLPKDRFSAERLKGVDSTLKIQPAELGDSAMYLCASSLLGGTGDSPLHFGNGTRLTVT.

The J gene is TRBJ2-1, the V gene TRBV12-3 or TRBV12-4; D may be TRBD2 (5 bases). The CDR3 runs to 11 residues. With 4 bases removed from V and 8 bases from J, the gap between germline ends came to 6 bases. CDR3 nucleotides: TGTGCCAGCAGTTCCGGGGATGAGCAGTTCTTC. Translating gives CASSSGDEQFF.

This clonotype was seen ten or more times. The chain links TRBV4-2 to TRBJ2-7; the D is unclear. Germline-derived CDR1 and CDR2 are LGHNA and YNFKEQ. This CDR3 has 14 residues. The V end lost 0 bases, the J end lost 6 bases, and 12 bases lay between the germline ends. The CDR3 region is CASSQDFSPVEQYF. CDR3 sequence (DNA): TGTGCCAGCAGCCAAGATTTTTCCCCAGTCGAGCAGTACTTC.

V gene TRBV24-1 combines with J gene TRBJ2-5; 8 positions agree with TRBD2. This CDR3 spans 16 amino acids. V shed 1 base, J shed 2 bases, and the junction held 5 bases outside the gene matches. Germline CDR1 reads KGHDR; CDR2 reads SFDVKD. Here the CDR3 DNA reads TGTGCCACCAGTGATTTTATGTCGGGAGGGCAAGAGACCCAGTACTTC. Translation: CATSDFMSGGQETQYF.

For this clonotype: This may arise from a read error, as a much more abundant clone is one base away. The chain is built from TRBV12-3 or TRBV12-4 and TRBJ1-1, with D hard to call. This CDR3 has 13 residues. Written as DNA, the CDR3 is TGTGCCAGCAGTTTCACGGCAGGCCAAGAAGTTTTCTTT. Its protein is CASSFTAGQEVFF.